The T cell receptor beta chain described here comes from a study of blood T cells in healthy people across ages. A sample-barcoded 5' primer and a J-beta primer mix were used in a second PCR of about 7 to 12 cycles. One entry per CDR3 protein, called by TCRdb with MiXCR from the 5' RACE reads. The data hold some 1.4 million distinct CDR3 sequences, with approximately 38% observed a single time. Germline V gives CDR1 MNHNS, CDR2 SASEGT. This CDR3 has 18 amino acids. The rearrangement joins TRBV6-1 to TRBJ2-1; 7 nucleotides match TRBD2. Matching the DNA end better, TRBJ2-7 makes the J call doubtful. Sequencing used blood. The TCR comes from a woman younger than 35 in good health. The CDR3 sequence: CASSEFGAGIRSYNEQYF. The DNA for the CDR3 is TGTGCCAGCAGTGAATTCGGAGCGGGAATACGCTCCTACAATGAGCAGTACTTC.